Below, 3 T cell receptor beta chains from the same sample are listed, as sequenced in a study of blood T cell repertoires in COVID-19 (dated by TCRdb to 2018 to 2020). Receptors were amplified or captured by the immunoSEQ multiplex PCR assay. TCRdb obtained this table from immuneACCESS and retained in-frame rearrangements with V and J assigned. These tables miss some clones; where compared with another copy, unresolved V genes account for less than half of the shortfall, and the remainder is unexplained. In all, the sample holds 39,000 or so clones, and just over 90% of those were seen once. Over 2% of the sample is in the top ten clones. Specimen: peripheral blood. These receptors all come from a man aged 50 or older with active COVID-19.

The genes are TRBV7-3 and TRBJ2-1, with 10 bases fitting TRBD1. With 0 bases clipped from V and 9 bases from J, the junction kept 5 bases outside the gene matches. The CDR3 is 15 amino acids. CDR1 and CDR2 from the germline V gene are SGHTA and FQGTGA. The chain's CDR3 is CASSLTPGQGREQFF. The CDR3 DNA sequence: TGTGCCAGCAGCTTAACGCCGGGACAGGGGCGTGAGCAGTTCTTC.

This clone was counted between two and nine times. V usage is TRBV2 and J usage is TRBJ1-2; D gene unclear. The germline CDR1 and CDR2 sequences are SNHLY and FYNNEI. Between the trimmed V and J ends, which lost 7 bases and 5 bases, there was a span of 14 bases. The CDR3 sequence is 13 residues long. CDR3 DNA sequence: TGTGCCAGCAAGGAAGGACTGGCTTATGGCTACACCTTC. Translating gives CASKEGLAYGYTF.

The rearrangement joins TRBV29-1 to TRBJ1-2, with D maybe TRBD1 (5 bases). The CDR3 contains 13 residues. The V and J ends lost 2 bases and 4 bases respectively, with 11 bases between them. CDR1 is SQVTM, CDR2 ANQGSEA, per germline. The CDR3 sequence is CSVEWGVAYGYTF. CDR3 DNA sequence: TGCAGCGTTGAATGGGGCGTTGCCTATGGCTACACCTTC.